A selection of T cell receptor beta chains follows, all from one sample in a study of CD8+CD57+ T cells in acquired aplastic anemia. TCRdb processed the reads anew with MiXCR; each CDR3 protein has one entry. The sample comprises fewer than 80,000 distinct CDR3 sequences, roughly three quarters of which are singletons, and 65% to 85% rests with the top ten. The sequencing sample was made of sorted CD4+, CD8+, or CD8+CD57+ T cells (not recorded which) from PBMCs. All receptors come from a human donor with aplastic anemia. Each CDR3 is given with its conserved first and last residue. D genes are given only for firm matches. Clone size, where shown, is once, few, many, or a class for clones that have expanded.

>NA|TRBJ1-6|NA|TRBV2
TGTGCCAGCAGTGACATTTCACCCCTCCACTTT
CASSDISPLHF
>NA|TRBJ2-7|NA|TRBV14
TGTGCCAGCAGCCGTCAGCAGGGGGGCGAGCAGTACTTC
CASSRQQGGEQYF
>NA|TRBJ2-7|NA|TRBV7-2
TGTGCCAGCTGCCGAGGTGGGGCGGGGCACGAGCAGTACTTC
CASCRGGAGHEQYF
>TRBD1|TRBJ2-2|NA|TRBV10-3
TGTGCCATCAGGACCGGGACAGGGAACACCGGGGAGCTGTTTTTT
CAIRTGTGNTGELFF
>NA|TRBJ1-6|NA|TRBV20-1
TGCAGTGCCCCCAGGGCCTCGAGTTATTCACCCCTCCACTTT
CSAPRASSYSPLHF
>TRBD2|TRBJ2-1|once|TRBV7-3
TGTGCCAGCAGCTTATGGACTAGCTCCTACAGTGAGCAGCTCTTC
CASSLWTSSYSEQLF
>TRBD2|TRBJ2-5|once|TRBV5-1
TGCGCCAGCACCAGAGCGGGAGGGGACGAGACCCAGTACTTC
CASTRAGGDETQYF
>NA|TRBJ1-3|many|TRBV6-1
TGTGCCAGCAGTGACGGGGTTTCTGGAAACACCATATATTTT
CASSDGVSGNTIYF
>NA|TRBJ2-7|NA|TRBV7-9
TGTGCCAGCAGCTCGGCTTCCTACGAGCAGTACTTC
CASSSASYEQYF
>NA|TRBJ1-5|NA|TRBV29-1
TGCAGCGCAATCACAGGGAATCAGCCCCAGCATTTT
CSAITGNQPQHF
>NA|TRBJ1-1|NA|TRBV29-1
TGCAGCGTCACACCTTTAAGGAACACTGAAGCTTTCTTT
CSVTPLRNTEAFF